The rows below give T cell receptor beta chains drawn from one sample of a study of shared clonotypes between healthy human individuals. The repertoire was sequenced with immunoSEQ multiplex PCR; TCRdb's copy has only in-frame clones and lacks some. The sample has about 730,000 clones; 72% are singletons. The sequenced sample consisted of memory CD4+ T cells sorted from blood. These receptors originate from a woman aged 30 to 39 in good health. Both conserved end residues are trimmed from each CDR3. Some rows have no size entry. The others give once, few or many, or a class for an expanded clone.

v_call: TRBV28; j_call: TRBJ1-2; clone_size: .; cdr3_aa: ASSFRDYGYT
v_call: TRBV4-1; j_call: TRBJ2-4; clone_size: .; cdr3_aa: ASSQDAGVKNIQY
v_call: TRBV2; j_call: TRBJ2-5; clone_size: .; cdr3_aa: ASSGNGLSPETQY
v_call: TRBV5-1; j_call: TRBJ2-1; clone_size: .; cdr3_aa: ASTQLADNEQF
v_call: TRBV28; j_call: TRBJ1-5; clone_size: .; cdr3_aa: ASSFETGGLRSNQPQH
v_call: TRBV30; j_call: TRBJ1-2; clone_size: .; cdr3_aa: AWSRGGGYT
v_call: TRBV4-1; j_call: TRBJ2-1; clone_size: once; cdr3_aa: ASSQDTMRFYNEQF
v_call: TRBV4-2; j_call: TRBJ1-1; clone_size: .; cdr3_aa: ASSLAKGPNTEAF
v_call: TRBV6-4; j_call: TRBJ2-4; clone_size: .; cdr3_aa: ASRESRDRKKNIQY
v_call: TRBV14; j_call: TRBJ2-1; clone_size: .; cdr3_aa: ASSQGGPTSRI
v_call: TRBV11-3; j_call: TRBJ2-2; clone_size: .; cdr3_aa: ASSQRYTGELF
v_call: TRBV2; j_call: TRBJ1-2; clone_size: .; cdr3_aa: ASSEARGVGGYT
v_call: TRBV27; j_call: TRBJ2-1; clone_size: many; cdr3_aa: ASSSYRSSYNEQF
v_call: TRBV30; j_call: TRBJ1-1; clone_size: .; cdr3_aa: AWSGRPNTEAF
v_call: TRBV28; j_call: TRBJ2-2; clone_size: once; cdr3_aa: ASSPTGRDTGELF
v_call: TRBV27; j_call: TRBJ1-4; clone_size: many; cdr3_aa: ASSHEGLAYEKLF
v_call: TRBV6-5; j_call: TRBJ1-5; clone_size: .; cdr3_aa: ASSYSRNQPQH
v_call: TRBV5-8; j_call: TRBJ1-5; clone_size: .; cdr3_aa: ASSLGARFQPQH
v_call: TRBV19; j_call: TRBJ2-4; clone_size: .; cdr3_aa: ARQGAAKNIQY
v_call: TRBV5-8; j_call: TRBJ2-3; clone_size: .; cdr3_aa: ASSRGHTQY
v_call: TRBV19; j_call: TRBJ2-3; clone_size: .; cdr3_aa: ASSMRGASADTQY
v_call: TRBV10-3; j_call: TRBJ1-2; clone_size: .; cdr3_aa: AISARDRGDYGYT
v_call: TRBV7-8; j_call: TRBJ2-7; clone_size: once; cdr3_aa: ASSPPRRGGSYEQY
v_call: TRBV9; j_call: TRBJ2-3; clone_size: .; cdr3_aa: ASSTWTGDTTDTQY
v_call: TRBV29-1; j_call: TRBJ2-2; clone_size: .; cdr3_aa: SVDRANTGELF
v_call: TRBV19; j_call: TRBJ1-5; clone_size: .; cdr3_aa: ASSPREGPQH
v_call: TRBV7-9; j_call: TRBJ2-7; clone_size: many; cdr3_aa: ASSLAAGDEQY
v_call: TRBV6-6; j_call: TRBJ2-5; clone_size: .; cdr3_aa: ASSRLARIGETQY
v_call: TRBV18; j_call: TRBJ2-1; clone_size: once; cdr3_aa: ASSPLGSWNEQF
v_call: TRBV4-1; j_call: TRBJ2-3; clone_size: few; cdr3_aa: ASSQGGRASTDTQY
v_call: TRBV28; j_call: TRBJ1-1; clone_size: once; cdr3_aa: ASSPIGQHTEAF
v_call: TRBV5-4; j_call: TRBJ1-2; clone_size: few; cdr3_aa: ASSLALGADYGYT
v_call: TRBV29-1; j_call: TRBJ2-5; clone_size: .; cdr3_aa: SVEPVQETQY
v_call: TRBV18; j_call: TRBJ2-3; clone_size: .; cdr3_aa: ASSLSSDTDTQY
v_call: TRBV5-1; j_call: TRBJ2-5; clone_size: .; cdr3_aa: ASSLQADLQETQY
v_call: TRBV11-2; j_call: TRBJ1-2; clone_size: .; cdr3_aa: ASSPQRDYGYT
v_call: TRBV13; j_call: TRBJ2-7; clone_size: .; cdr3_aa: ASSPRQGKYEQY
v_call: TRBV27; j_call: TRBJ1-5; clone_size: .; cdr3_aa: ASSNTYNQPQH
v_call: TRBV28; j_call: TRBJ2-1; clone_size: once; cdr3_aa: ASSFPHPWTSGISSYNEQF
v_call: TRBV11-2; j_call: TRBJ1-3; clone_size: .; cdr3_aa: ASSLFRLFRDGNTIY
v_call: TRBV7-6; j_call: TRBJ2-3; clone_size: .; cdr3_aa: ASSLVGTRFSPVFGTQY
v_call: TRBV11-1; j_call: TRBJ2-3; clone_size: few; cdr3_aa: ASSLATRADTQY
v_call: TRBV28; j_call: TRBJ1-4; clone_size: .; cdr3_aa: ASSSNLFTAEKLF
v_call: TRBV4-2; j_call: TRBJ1-4; clone_size: .; cdr3_aa: ASSQDGRLGEKLF
v_call: TRBV7-9; j_call: TRBJ1-4; clone_size: .; cdr3_aa: ASSLQGAYEKLF
v_call: TRBV7-2; j_call: TRBJ2-7; clone_size: .; cdr3_aa: ASSLNSGFTYEQY